This TCR beta chain was captured by sequencing in a study of blood T cell repertoires in COVID-19 (dated by TCRdb to 2020 to 2022). In the study overall: The collaborator samples originated in the United States, Italy and Spain and spanned the acute and convalescent phases of COVID-19. The material from the prospective study consisted of cDNA or gDNA derived from T cells, B-cell-depleted T cells, or PBMCs. Deeply sampled blood TCRbeta repertoires from subjects exposed to, actively infected with, or recovered from COVID-19 were included in the dataset. The repertoires were released in a freely available public database intended as a resource for research on the immune response to SARS-CoV-2. Samples came from the ongoing ImmuneRACE study (first 160 participants) plus 1,254 subjects from 6 global collaborators. A de-identified subject ID, COVID-19 status, age in years and sex were almost always included in the sample metadata. Where HLA class I and class II types were available, the types were taken from metadata supplied by the sample provider, not from assay-based typing.

Each collaborating institution followed its own protocols to collect whole blood in K2EDTA tubes. Collaborator samples were shipped for TCRbeta analysis as frozen whole blood, isolated PBMCs, or DNA extracted from either sample type. Including cysteine and phenylalanine, the CDR3 has 15 amino acids. The retained sequence is limited to the CDR3, 45 bases, with the frame set at the first base. In the germline V gene, CDR1 corresponds to MDHEN and CDR2 to SYDVKM. Cut back by 4 bases and 6 bases, the V and J ends lie 18 bases apart. TCRbeta CDR3 regions were amplified from genomic DNA using the immunoSEQ Assay, a bias-controlled multiplex PCR. The authors processed their data as follows. The number of nucleated cells in each sample was estimated from the amplification of reference gene primers within the assay. To quantify the absolute abundance of each unique TCRbeta CDR3 rearrangement, sequence reads were collapsed and filtered. For each sample, productive Simpson clonality was calculated as the square root of Simpson's diversity index over productive rearrangements. In its TCRdb copy, this immuneACCESS table keeps in-frame sequences only and misses some clones. Where compared with another copy, unresolved V genes explain less than half of these, and the others have no known cause. From that table come the V and J calls and clone size; the DNA was used to work out D and trimming. This sample lists about 100,000 clones; roughly 72% were detected once. Approximately 5.9% of the sample goes to the ten largest clones.

What the research found in general, with its limitations: How much clinical and demographic metadata was included differed by source and by participant, and the metadata was provided uncurated.

Comment on this clone: Its specific antigen is unknown. The sample holds no much larger clone one base away, and base qualities are not on file.

The sample taken for sequencing was peripheral blood. This clonotype was obtained from a man older than 75 with acute or convalescent COVID-19. Rearrangement joined TRBV28 to TRBJ1-1; D gene: possibly TRBD1, on 5 matching bases. The CDR3 amino acid sequence is: CASSSSQRQHAEAFF. The DNA sequence is given as TGTGCCAGCAGTTCATCCCAACGACAGCACGCTGAAGCTTTCTTT.